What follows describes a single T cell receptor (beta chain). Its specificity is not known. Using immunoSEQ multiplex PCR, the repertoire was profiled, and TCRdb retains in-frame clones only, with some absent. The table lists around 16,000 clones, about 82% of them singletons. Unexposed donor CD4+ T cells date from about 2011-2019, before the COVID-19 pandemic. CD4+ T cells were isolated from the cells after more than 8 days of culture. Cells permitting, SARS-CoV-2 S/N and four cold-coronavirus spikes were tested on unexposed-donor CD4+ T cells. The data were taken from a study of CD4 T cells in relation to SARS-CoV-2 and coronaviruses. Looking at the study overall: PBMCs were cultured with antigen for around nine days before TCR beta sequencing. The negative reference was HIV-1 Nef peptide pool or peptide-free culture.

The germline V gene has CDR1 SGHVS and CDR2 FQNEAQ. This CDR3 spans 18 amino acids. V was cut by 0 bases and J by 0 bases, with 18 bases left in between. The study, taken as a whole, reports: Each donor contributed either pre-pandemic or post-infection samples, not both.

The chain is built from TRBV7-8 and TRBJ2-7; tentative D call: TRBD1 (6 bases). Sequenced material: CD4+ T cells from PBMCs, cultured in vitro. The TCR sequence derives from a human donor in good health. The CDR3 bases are TGTGCCAGCAGCTTAGCCCCAGTGAGCAGGGGAAGCTCCTACGAGCAGTACTTC. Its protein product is CASSLAPVSRGSSYEQYF.